A selection of T cell receptor beta chains follows, all from one sample in a study of T cell responses to AZD1222 COVID-19 vaccine. The table came from immunoSEQ multiplex PCR; TCRdb's copy has only in-frame clones and leaves some out. The table records more than 150,000 clones, 94% of them present only once. Sequencing used peripheral blood, obtained 28 days after the second AZD1222 dose. These receptors were collected from an adult who received the AZD1222 COVID-19 vaccine. Both conserved end residues are part of each CDR3. The D gene is left open where the match is weak. Clone sizes are given selectively: once, few, many, or a class where the clone is expanded.

clone_size: .
j_call: TRBJ2-3
d_call: .
v_call: TRBV14
cdr3_nt: TGTGCCAGCAGCCAAGTTGTGGACCGAAACACAGATACGCAGTATTTT
cdr3_aa: CASSQVVDRNTDTQYF

clone_size: .
j_call: TRBJ1-5
d_call: .
v_call: TRBV5-6
cdr3_nt: TGTGCCAGCAGCTTCTTTGGCAGTCTAAGGGATCAGCCCCAGCATTTT
cdr3_aa: CASSFFGSLRDQPQHF

clone_size: .
j_call: TRBJ1-5
d_call: .
v_call: TRBV19
cdr3_nt: TGTGCCAGTACCCCCCAACTAGGAGACAGAAGCAATCAGCCCCAGCATTTT
cdr3_aa: CASTPQLGDRSNQPQHF

clone_size: .
j_call: TRBJ1-6
d_call: .
v_call: TRBV6-5
cdr3_nt: TGTGCCAGCAGCCGCATGGAAAATTCACCCCTCCACTTT
cdr3_aa: CASSRMENSPLHF

clone_size: .
j_call: TRBJ2-3
d_call: TRBD2
v_call: TRBV7-2
cdr3_nt: TGTGCCAGCAGCACAAGACTAGCGGGAGTAACAGATACGCAGTATTTT
cdr3_aa: CASSTRLAGVTDTQYF

clone_size: .
j_call: TRBJ2-2
d_call: .
v_call: TRBV9
cdr3_nt: TGTGCCAGCAGCGCACCCCCGGACGGTGGATGGGGGGAGCTGTTTTTT
cdr3_aa: CASSAPPDGGWGELFF

clone_size: .
j_call: TRBJ1-4
d_call: .
v_call: TRBV5-1
cdr3_nt: TGCGCCAGCAGCTTGACAGGGAATGAAAAACTGTTTTTT
cdr3_aa: CASSLTGNEKLFF

clone_size: .
j_call: TRBJ2-1
d_call: TRBD1
v_call: TRBV28
cdr3_nt: TGTGCCAGCAGTGCAGGGACAGGGGGATTCTCCTACAATGAGCAGTTCTTC
cdr3_aa: CASSAGTGGFSYNEQFF

clone_size: .
j_call: TRBJ2-7
d_call: TRBD1
v_call: TRBV25-1
cdr3_nt: TGTGCCAGCAGCATTCCAGGGGGCGCATACGAGCAGTACTTC
cdr3_aa: CASSIPGGAYEQYF

clone_size: .
j_call: TRBJ1-3
d_call: .
v_call: TRBV19
cdr3_nt: TGTGCCAGTAGTATCGGACAGACTGGAAACACCATATATTTT
cdr3_aa: CASSIGQTGNTIYF

clone_size: .
j_call: TRBJ1-5
d_call: .
v_call: TRBV9
cdr3_nt: TGTGCCAGCAGCGTAGGAGACAGGATCAACAGTCAGCCCCAGCATTTT
cdr3_aa: CASSVGDRINSQPQHF

clone_size: once
j_call: TRBJ1-4
d_call: TRBD1
v_call: TRBV5-5
cdr3_nt: TGTGCCAGCAGCCGGCCCGGGACAGGGCGGGAAAAACTGTTTTTT
cdr3_aa: CASSRPGTGREKLFF

clone_size: .
j_call: TRBJ2-2
d_call: TRBD2
v_call: TRBV7-2
cdr3_nt: TGTGCCAGCAGGTCTAGCGGGGGCGATATCGGGGAGCTGTTTTTT
cdr3_aa: CASRSSGGDIGELFF

clone_size: .
j_call: TRBJ2-5
d_call: TRBD1
v_call: TRBV27
cdr3_nt: TGTGTCAGCAGTGCACGGACAGGTGCGACCCAGTACTTC
cdr3_aa: CVSSARTGATQYF

clone_size: .
j_call: TRBJ1-1
d_call: .
v_call: TRBV7-2
cdr3_nt: TGTGCCAGCAGCTTAGTACATTTAGCAGGGAAAAGCGCTGAAGCTTTCTTT
cdr3_aa: CASSLVHLAGKSAEAFF

clone_size: .
j_call: TRBJ1-1
d_call: .
v_call: TRBV19
cdr3_nt: TGTGCCAGTAGTATAGATCTAAGGTCAGGGGTCTGGGCCACTGAAGCTTTCTTT
cdr3_aa: CASSIDLRSGVWATEAFF

clone_size: .
j_call: TRBJ1-2
d_call: TRBD1
v_call: TRBV28
cdr3_nt: TGTGCCAGCAGACTCGACAGGGAAGGTGGCTACACCTTC
cdr3_aa: CASRLDREGGYTF

clone_size: .
j_call: TRBJ2-7
d_call: .
v_call: TRBV9
cdr3_nt: TGTGCCAGCAGCGTAGGTCCCGACGACCTAGGCCTATCCTACGAGCAGTACTTC
cdr3_aa: CASSVGPDDLGLSYEQYF

clone_size: .
j_call: TRBJ1-5
d_call: TRBD1
v_call: TRBV6-6
cdr3_nt: TGTGCCAGCAGTCCGACAGGGGGCAGCCAGCCCCAGCATTTT
cdr3_aa: CASSPTGGSQPQHF

clone_size: .
j_call: TRBJ1-4
d_call: .
v_call: TRBV6-6
cdr3_nt: TGTGCCAGCAGTTGGGGGGGAGGAAGGGCAAAACTGTTTTTT
cdr3_aa: CASSWGGGRAKLFF

clone_size: .
j_call: TRBJ2-7
d_call: .
v_call: TRBV11-3
cdr3_nt: TGTGCCAGCAGCTTAGATTCCGGAAAGAGCTCCTACGAGCAGTACTTC
cdr3_aa: CASSLDSGKSSYEQYF

clone_size: .
j_call: TRBJ1-3
d_call: .
v_call: TRBV11-3
cdr3_nt: TGTGCCAGCAGCTCCCATTCTGGAAACACCATATATTTT
cdr3_aa: CASSSHSGNTIYF

clone_size: .
j_call: TRBJ1-1
d_call: .
v_call: TRBV5-6
cdr3_nt: TGTGCCAGCAGCTTGTCAGGGGTGGGTGCTTTCTTT
cdr3_aa: CASSLSGVGAFF

clone_size: .
j_call: TRBJ2-1
d_call: TRBD2
v_call: TRBV20-1
cdr3_nt: TGCAGTGCTAGTGGACTAGCGGGAGTATCCTACAATGAGCAGTTCTTC
cdr3_aa: CSASGLAGVSYNEQFF

clone_size: .
j_call: TRBJ1-3
d_call: .
v_call: TRBV28
cdr3_nt: TGTGCCAGCAACGAGGCGGGGGCGCGCGGAAACACCATATATTTT
cdr3_aa: CASNEAGARGNTIYF

clone_size: .
j_call: TRBJ2-1
d_call: .
v_call: TRBV4-1
cdr3_nt: TGCGCCAGCAGCCAAGATACTAGCCCTACAACTTACAATGAGCAGTTCTTC
cdr3_aa: CASSQDTSPTTYNEQFF

clone_size: .
j_call: TRBJ1-2
d_call: .
v_call: TRBV18
cdr3_nt: TGTGCCAGCTCACCGGAGGGATATAGAGGCTACACCTTC
cdr3_aa: CASSPEGYRGYTF

clone_size: .
j_call: TRBJ1-1
d_call: TRBD1
v_call: TRBV27
cdr3_nt: TGTGCCAGCAGTTGGGACAGGTCGAGCACTGAAGCTTTCTTT
cdr3_aa: CASSWDRSSTEAFF

clone_size: .
j_call: TRBJ2-1
d_call: TRBD2
v_call: TRBV6-6
cdr3_nt: TGTGCCAGCAGTCCCGGGACTAGCGGGAGGAATGAGCAGTTCTTC
cdr3_aa: CASSPGTSGRNEQFF

clone_size: .
j_call: TRBJ2-1
d_call: .
v_call: TRBV12-3/TRBV12-4
cdr3_nt: TGTGCCAGCAGTTTAGCCCTTTACAATGAGCAGTTCTTC
cdr3_aa: CASSLALYNEQFF

clone_size: .
j_call: TRBJ2-1
d_call: TRBD2
v_call: TRBV4-2
cdr3_nt: TGTGCCAGCAGCCAAGGGCAGAGGACTAGCGGGAGACCCAATGAGCAGTTCTTC
cdr3_aa: CASSQGQRTSGRPNEQFF

clone_size: .
j_call: TRBJ1-5
d_call: TRBD1
v_call: TRBV18
cdr3_nt: TGTGCCAGCTCACCGCGACAGGGGGATCAGCCCCAGCATTTT
cdr3_aa: CASSPRQGDQPQHF

clone_size: .
j_call: TRBJ2-5
d_call: TRBD2
v_call: TRBV9
cdr3_nt: TGTGCCAGCAGCCAGGGACTAGCGGGGGGGCAAGAGACCCAGTACTTC
cdr3_aa: CASSQGLAGGQETQYF

clone_size: .
j_call: TRBJ1-1
d_call: TRBD1
v_call: TRBV5-1
cdr3_nt: TGCGCCAGCAGCTTGGAAGGGGGCGGGTACACTGAAGCTTTCTTT
cdr3_aa: CASSLEGGGYTEAFF

clone_size: .
j_call: TRBJ2-7
d_call: .
v_call: TRBV29-1
cdr3_nt: TGCAGCGTTGAGACGCTTTCCCTAACCGACGAAAAGGGGTTTAGCTACGAGCAGTACTTC
cdr3_aa: CSVETLSLTDEKGFSYEQYF

clone_size: .
j_call: TRBJ2-7
d_call: .
v_call: TRBV27
cdr3_nt: TGTGCCACACAATCCAAATTGGGGGGCTACGAGCAGTACTTC
cdr3_aa: CATQSKLGGYEQYF

clone_size: .
j_call: TRBJ1-2
d_call: .
v_call: TRBV5-5
cdr3_nt: TGTGCCAGCAGCTTTCAGGGAGGTTTTGGGAGCGGCTACACCTTC
cdr3_aa: CASSFQGGFGSGYTF

clone_size: .
j_call: TRBJ1-3
d_call: .
v_call: TRBV4-1
cdr3_nt: TGCGCCAGCAGCCCCTGGACCCTACCCTCTTCAGGAAACACCATATATTTT
cdr3_aa: CASSPWTLPSSGNTIYF

clone_size: .
j_call: TRBJ1-4
d_call: .
v_call: TRBV18
cdr3_nt: TGTGCCAGCTCACCAACTCAATCGGGATATAGAAGGGAAAAACTGTTTTTT
cdr3_aa: CASSPTQSGYRREKLFF

clone_size: .
j_call: TRBJ1-6
d_call: .
v_call: TRBV4-2
cdr3_nt: TGTGCCACCAACGAGAAGGGGGACCTTCATAATTCACCCCTCCACTTT
cdr3_aa: CATNEKGDLHNSPLHF

clone_size: .
j_call: TRBJ1-4
d_call: .
v_call: TRBV29-1
cdr3_nt: TGCAGCGCCTCCGGCGGGACGAACCTTAATGAAAAACTGTTTTTT
cdr3_aa: CSASGGTNLNEKLFF

clone_size: .
j_call: TRBJ2-1
d_call: .
v_call: TRBV9
cdr3_nt: TGTGCCAGCAGCGGTCCGGCAAGTGTTCGGGATGAGCAGTTCTTC
cdr3_aa: CASSGPASVRDEQFF